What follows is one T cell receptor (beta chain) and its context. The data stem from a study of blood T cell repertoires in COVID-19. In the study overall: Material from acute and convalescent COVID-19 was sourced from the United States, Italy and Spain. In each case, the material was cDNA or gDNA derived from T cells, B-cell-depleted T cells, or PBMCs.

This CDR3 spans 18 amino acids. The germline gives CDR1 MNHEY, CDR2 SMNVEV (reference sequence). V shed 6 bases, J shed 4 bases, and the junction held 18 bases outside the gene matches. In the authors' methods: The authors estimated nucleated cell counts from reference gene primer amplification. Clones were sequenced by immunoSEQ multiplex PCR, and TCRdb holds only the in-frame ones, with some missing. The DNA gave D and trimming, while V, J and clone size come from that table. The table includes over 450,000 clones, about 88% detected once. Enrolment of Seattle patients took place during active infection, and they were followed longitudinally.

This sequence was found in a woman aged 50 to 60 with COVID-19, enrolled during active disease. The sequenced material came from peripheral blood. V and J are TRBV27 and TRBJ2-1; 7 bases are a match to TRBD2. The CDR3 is CASRTSRRGLAIYNEQFF. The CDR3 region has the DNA TGTGCCAGCAGGACTAGCCGGAGGGGTTTGGCCATTTACAATGAGCAGTTCTTC.